Below, 32 T cell receptor beta chains from the same sample are listed, as sequenced in a study of control samples from healthy donors and cancer patients. Some clones are missing from TCRdb's copy, which holds only in-frame ones; the method was immunoSEQ multiplex PCR. Of around 130,000 clones in the sample, about 90% were seen once. Sample: PBMCs. These receptors originate from a man in his fifties or sixties with head and neck cancer.

This sequence joins TRBV5-1 and TRBJ2-1; D uncertain. The V gene lost 0 bases and the J gene lost 8 bases, with 12 bases spanning the gap. This CDR3 comprises 14 residues. The germline gives CDR1 SGHRS, CDR2 YFSETQ. DNA of the CDR3: TGCGCCAGCAGCTTGGTTCCGCGGAAGGATGAGCAGTTCTTC. This encodes CASSLVPRKDEQFF.

The rearrangement joins TRBV13 to TRBJ1-6; D gene unclear. The CDR3 runs 13 residues. Germline assignment: CDR1 PRHDT and CDR2 FYEKMQ (reference sequence). V lost 8 bases and J 6 bases, leaving 11 bases between the germline ends. CDR3 bases: TGTGCCAGCGCGGGTAGGATTAATTCACCCCTCCACTTT. Its translation is CASAGRINSPLHF.

V is TRBV12-3 or TRBV12-4 and J is TRBJ1-2; no clear D gene. Trimming stripped 6 bases from V and 8 bases from J, with 16 bases between. The CDR3 contains 13 residues. The CDR3 loop reads CASSQNLGIGYTF. Here the CDR3 DNA reads TGTGCCAGCAGCCAGAACTTGGGAATCGGCTACACCTTC.

The J gene is TRBJ2-1, the V gene TRBV7-6; TRBD2 aligns across 16 bases. Germline V CDR1 and CDR2: SGHVS, FNYEAQ. CDR3 length: 19 amino acids. V trimming: 7 bases; J trimming: 0 bases; junction bases outside the gene matches: 9. CDR3 residues: CASTPPGLAGGPSYNEQFF. The CDR3 DNA follows: TGTGCCAGCACCCCACCGGGACTAGCGGGGGGGCCCTCCTACAATGAGCAGTTCTTC. Supplemented by reference TRBV7-6 and TRBJ2-1, the full variable domain reads GAGVSQSPRYKVTKRGQDVALRCDPISGHVSLYWYRQALGQGPEFLTYFNYEAQQDKSGLPNDRFSAERPEGSISTLTIQRTEQRDSAMYRCASTPPGLAGGPSYNEQFFGPGTRLTVL.

The chain carries TRBV6-2 or TRBV6-3 and TRBJ2-5; D could derive from TRBD1 or TRBD2 (5 bases each). Trimming stripped 4 bases from V and 1 base from J, with 13 bases between. The CDR3 has 15 residues. Germline V gives CDR1 MNHEY, CDR2 SVGEGT. The CDR3 bases are TGTGCCAGCAGTTTCCCGGGACCCGTCCAAGAGACCCAGTACTTC. Its protein is CASSFPGPVQETQYF.

The chain joins TRBV6-4 to TRBJ1-6, with D unresolved. V lost 5 bases to trimming and J lost 5 bases, with 7 bases between them. The CDR3 consists of 13 residues. CDR1 and CDR2 from the germline V gene are MRHNA and SNTAGT. CDR3 nucleotide sequence: TGTGCCAGCAGTTTAACAGATAATTCACCCCTCCACTTT. Its protein is CASSLTDNSPLHF.

The chain recombines TRBV6-1 with TRBJ2-1; tentative D call: TRBD1 (6 bases). With 1 base removed from V and 9 bases from J, the gap between germline ends came to 7 bases. The CDR3 has 12 amino acids. The germline CDR1 and CDR2 sequences are MNHNS and SASEGT. The CDR3 protein is CASSEVGAEQFF. The CDR3, as DNA: TGTGCCAGCAGTGAAGTGGGGGCTGAGCAGTTCTTC.

The chain joins TRBV7-9 to TRBJ2-1; 7 bases match TRBD2. Looked up from germline, CDR1 is SEHNR and CDR2 is FQNEAQ (reference sequence). J was trimmed by 3 bases and V by 5 bases; bases with no gene match: 16. The CDR3 is 18 amino acids. The CDR3 nucleotides read TGTGCCAGCAGCCCGACAATGGCGTTAGCGGGTGACTACAATGAGCAGTTCTTC. This translates into CASSPTMALAGDYNEQFF.

The chain employs TRBV19 and TRBJ1-4; TRBD1 aligns across 11 bases. The CDR3 loop spans 14 amino acids. Germline CDR1 is LNHDA and CDR2 is SQIVND (reference sequence). The V gene end was trimmed by 7 bases and the J gene end by 7 bases; junction bases not matched to a gene: 5. The CDR3 DNA reads TGTGCCAGTACCGGACAGGGGGCCGGTGAAAAACTGTTTTTT. Translation: CASTGQGAGEKLFF.

The chain is built from TRBV4-1 and TRBJ1-2; 8 bases are shared with TRBD1. Trimming took 3 bases from V and 8 from J; bases not matched to a gene: 17. CDR3 length: 17 amino acids. Germline V CDR1 and CDR2: MGHRA, YSYEKL. CDR3 coding DNA: TGCGCCAGCAGCCACGCTAGAGAGGAGAGGACAGGGAAGGGCTACACCTTC. Translating it yields CASSHAREERTGKGYTF.

The J gene is TRBJ1-6, the V gene TRBV5-6; the match to TRBD1 covers 8 bases. In germline, CDR1 is SGHDT, CDR2 YYEEEE. Trimming removed 4 bases from V and 7 bases from J; junction bases left unmatched: 7. The CDR3 runs 15 residues. The CDR3 region has the DNA TGTGCCAGCAGCGGAAGACAGGGGAGGAATTCACCCCTCCACTTT. As protein: CASSGRQGRNSPLHF. Together with reference TRBV5-6 and TRBJ1-6, the CDR3 gives the full variable domain: DAGVTQSPTHLIKTRGQQVTLRCSPKSGHDTVSWYQQALGQGPQFIFQYYEEEERQRGNFPDRFSGHQFPNYSSELNVNALLLGDSALYLCASSGRQGRNSPLHFGNGTRLTVT.

The genes are TRBV28 and TRBJ1-1; D remains unclear. The germline V gene encodes CDR1 MDHEN and CDR2 SYDVKM. The ends were cut back, 4 bases at V and 0 bases at J, with 18 bases in the middle. The CDR3 extends over 17 amino acids. The CDR3 sequence: CASSSGSTHVMNTEAFF. In DNA form, the CDR3 reads TGTGCCAGCAGTTCTGGGTCTACACACGTAATGAACACTGAAGCTTTCTTT.

The chain links TRBV3-1 (or the pseudogene TRBV3-2) to TRBJ2-7; no firm D call. V lost 4 bases to trimming and J lost 3 bases, with 13 bases between them. Germline CDR1 is LGHDT and CDR2 is YNNKEL (reference sequence). The CDR3 is 14 residues long. CDR3 DNA: TGTGCCAGCAGCCCAGGAGTACCCCACTACGAGCAGTACTTC. It codes for CASSPGVPHYEQYF.

The chain has TRBV25-1 and TRBJ2-5; D is unclear. CDR1 is MGHDK and CDR2 is SYGVNS in the germline V gene. The CDR3 is made up of 14 amino acids. The V end lost 2 bases, the J end lost 7 bases, and 14 bases lay between the germline ends. CDR3: CASSEVEDGATQYF. The CDR3 coding sequence is TGTGCCAGCAGTGAAGTAGAAGACGGCGCGACCCAGTACTTC. Variable domain in full (rest from reference TRBV25-1 and TRBJ2-5): EADIYQTPRYLVIGTGKKITLECSQTMGHDKMYWYQQDPGMELHLIHYSYGVNSTEKGDLSSESTVSRIRTEHFPLTLESARPSHTSQYLCASSEVEDGATQYFGPGTRLLVL.

The chain combines TRBV5-3 with TRBJ1-2, with unresolved D. TRBV5-3 is treated as an ORF (open reading frame) with a function not yet certain. The germline V and J ends were trimmed by 4 bases and 5 bases, with 9 bases remaining between them. The CDR3 has 12 residues. CDR3 nucleotide sequence: TGTGCCAGAAGCCCCGATCGTTATGGCTACACCTTC. It encodes CARSPDRYGYTF.

This clone was picked up one time. V and J are TRBV4-1 and TRBJ1-5; D gene uncertain. The CDR3 length is 13 residues. Trimming took off 0 bases at V and 9 bases at J, with 9 bases between the two ends. Germline CDR1 MGHRA, CDR2 YSYEKL. The CDR3 spells CASSQDSGRPQHF. CDR3 nucleotide sequence: TGCGCCAGCAGCCAAGATAGTGGCCGGCCCCAGCATTTT.

The gene calls are TRBV27 and TRBJ2-1; 7 nucleotides line up with TRBD2. The trim removed 0 bases at V and 10 bases at J, leaving 21 bases unmatched. This CDR3 spans 19 amino acids. CDR1 is MNHEY and CDR2 is SMNVEV in the germline V gene (reference sequence). The CDR3 sequence: CASSLSYSSRTRPRREQFF. The CDR3 DNA sequence: TGTGCCAGCAGTTTATCGTATAGTTCTAGGACTAGGCCTCGAAGGGAGCAGTTCTTC.

V gene TRBV27 combines with J gene TRBJ2-7, with D perhaps matching TRBD1 (6 bases). The V end lost 2 bases, the J end lost 6 bases, and 11 bases lay between the germline ends. Germline V CDR1 and CDR2: MNHEY, SMNVEV (reference sequence). CDR3 length equals 13 residues. CDR3 region: CASSLGQGSEQYF. Here the CDR3 DNA reads TGTGCCAGCAGTTTAGGTCAGGGGAGCGAGCAGTACTTC.

About this clone: The same CDR3 also results from other DNA sequences found in this sample. The CDR3 here is CASSPQGTGELFF. DNA of the CDR3: TGTGCCAGCTCACCACAGGGCACCGGGGAGCTGTTTTTT. This chain joins TRBV18 and TRBJ2-2; D not certain. Germline lookup yields CDR1 KGHSH and CDR2 LQKENI. The CDR3 loop spans 13 amino acids. The V and J ends lost 1 base and 4 bases respectively, with 4 bases between them.

J is TRBJ2-7 and V is TRBV4-2; D uncertain. CDR3 length equals 13 residues. With 1 base removed from V and 5 bases from J, the gap between germline ends came to 9 bases. CDR1 is LGHNA, CDR2 YNFKEQ, per germline. In nucleotides, the CDR3 is TGTGCCAGCAGCCAAGGACCATCGGACGAGCAGTACTTC. This codes for CASSQGPSDEQYF.

The genes are TRBV7-9 and TRBJ1-1; a weak D match, TRBD1 (5 bases). Trimming left V 5 bases short and J 5 bases short, with 21 bases between. Germline CDR1 is SEHNR and CDR2 is FQNEAQ (reference sequence). This CDR3 has 16 residues. The CDR3 loop reads CASSPRQGGSTTEAFF. For the CDR3, the DNA is TGTGCCAGCAGCCCCCGCCAGGGAGGTAGTACAACTGAAGCTTTCTTT.

The chain carries TRBV6-1 and TRBJ1-5, with D tentatively TRBD1 (5 bases). V was trimmed by 0 bases and J by 4 bases, leaving 10 bases between them. This CDR3 comprises 15 residues. Looked up from germline, CDR1 is MNHNS and CDR2 is SASEGT. This chain's CDR3 is CASSEAPGSNQPQHF. DNA of the CDR3: TGTGCCAGCAGTGAAGCGCCAGGGTCAAATCAGCCCCAGCATTTT.

The chain recombines TRBV27 with TRBJ2-3; 11 bases agree with TRBD2. The CDR3 length is 14 residues. V dropped 6 bases and J dropped 5; count of bases not matched to a gene: 4. Germline loops: CDR1 MNHEY, CDR2 SMNVEV (reference sequence). The CDR3 nucleotides are TGTGCCAGCAGCCTCCTAGCGGGGGGAGATACGCAGTATTTT. This translates into CASSLLAGGDTQYF.

A single count supports this clone. This chain joins TRBV27 and TRBJ2-7, with D perhaps TRBD1 (7 bases). The CDR3 extends over 15 amino acids. Trimming cost V 0 bases and J 3 bases, with 12 bases left between them. CDR1 and CDR2 from the germline V gene are MNHEY and SMNVEV (reference sequence). The CDR3 sequence is CASSLSGGQYYEQYF. CDR3 nucleotide sequence: TGTGCCAGCAGTTTATCCGGGGGACAGTACTACGAGCAGTACTTC.

The V gene is TRBV19, the J gene TRBJ2-7; TRBD2 is a possible D gene (7 bases). This CDR3 is built from 15 residues. Trimming stripped 5 bases from V and 4 bases from J, with 18 bases between. Germline assignment: CDR1 LNHDA and CDR2 SQIVND (reference sequence). CDR3 loop: CASSYAGAALYEQYF. DNA for the CDR3: TGTGCCAGTAGTTATGCGGGGGCGGCTCTTTACGAGCAGTACTTC.

This chain links TRBV9 with TRBJ2-3; D remains ambiguous. With 4 bases removed from V and 2 bases from J, the gap between germline ends came to 8 bases. The germline V gene has CDR1 SGDLS and CDR2 YYNGEE. The CDR3 loop spans 13 amino acids. CDR3 coding DNA: TGTGCCAGCAGCAAACTTTCCACAGATACGCAGTATTTT. Translating it yields CASSKLSTDTQYF. The full variable domain, its missing parts supplied by reference TRBV9 and TRBJ2-3, is DSGVTQTPKHLITATGQRVTLRCSPRSGDLSVYWYQQSLDQGLQFLIQYYNGEERAKGNILERFSAQQFPDLHSELNLSSLELGDSALYFCASSKLSTDTQYFGPGTRLTVL.

The chain combines TRBV12-3 or TRBV12-4 with TRBJ1-2; no definite D call. V was shortened by 5 bases and J by 8 bases, with 12 bases between the two germline ends. This CDR3 is built from 12 residues. The chain's CDR3 is CASSPGGPGYTF. In DNA, the CDR3 is TGTGCCAGCAGTCCCGGTGGCCCGGGCTACACCTTC.

This chain joins TRBV19 and TRBJ1-3; the D is unclear. The ends were cut back, 4 bases at V and 0 bases at J, with 16 bases in the middle. Per germline, CDR1 LNHDA and CDR2 SQIVND (reference sequence). The CDR3 has 17 amino acids. DNA for the CDR3: TGTGCCAGTAGTACACGGCCGACTGGTATCTCTGGAAACACCATATATTTT. This encodes CASSTRPTGISGNTIYF.

This sequence joins TRBV27 and TRBJ2-3; D gene unclear. Germline V CDR1 and CDR2: MNHEY, SMNVEV (reference sequence). Trimming stripped 3 bases from V and 2 bases from J, with 6 bases between. This CDR3 contains 13 residues. The CDR3 sequence: CASSFTYTDTQYF. CDR3 in DNA: TGTGCCAGCAGTTTCACCTACACAGATACGCAGTATTTT.

In this sample, this clone turned up once. This chain connects TRBV5-1 to TRBJ2-3, with 10 bases identical to TRBD2. The CDR3 spans 14 residues. The germline CDR1 and CDR2 sequences are SGHRS and YFSETQ. Trimming took 4 bases from V and 3 from J; bases not matched to a gene: 2. The CDR3 loop is CASSPGLATDTQYF. For the CDR3, the DNA is TGCGCCAGCAGCCCGGGACTAGCGACAGATACGCAGTATTTT. The full variable domain, with the rest looked up from reference TRBV5-1 and TRBJ2-3, is KAGVTQTPRYLIKTRGQQVTLSCSPISGHRSVSWYQQTPGQGLQFLFEYFSETQRNKGNFPGRFSGRQFSNSRSEMNVSTLELGDSALYLCASSPGLATDTQYFGPGTRLTVL.

The J gene is TRBJ1-4, the V gene TRBV5-1; TRBD1 is a possible D gene (6 bases). CDR3 length: 16 residues. Germline loops: CDR1 SGHRS, CDR2 YFSETQ. The V gene lost 4 bases and the J gene lost 4 bases, with 17 bases spanning the gap. The CDR3 spells CASSNNLGQINEKLFF. Written as DNA, the CDR3 is TGCGCCAGCAGCAACAACCTAGGACAGATTAATGAAAAACTGTTTTTT.

This rearrangement joins TRBV5-1 to TRBJ2-7, with D possibly called TRBD1 or TRBD2 (6 bases each). The CDR3 has 14 residues. From germline, CDR1 is SGHRS and CDR2 YFSETQ. Trimming left V 4 bases short and J 2 bases short, with 13 bases between. This CDR3 reads CASSPGAPAYEQYF. The CDR3 nucleotides read TGCGCCAGCAGCCCGGGGGCACCAGCCTACGAGCAGTACTTC. Full variable domain (rest looked up from reference TRBV5-1 and TRBJ2-7): KAGVTQTPRYLIKTRGQQVTLSCSPISGHRSVSWYQQTPGQGLQFLFEYFSETQRNKGNFPGRFSGRQFSNSRSEMNVSTLELGDSALYLCASSPGAPAYEQYFGPGTRLTVT.